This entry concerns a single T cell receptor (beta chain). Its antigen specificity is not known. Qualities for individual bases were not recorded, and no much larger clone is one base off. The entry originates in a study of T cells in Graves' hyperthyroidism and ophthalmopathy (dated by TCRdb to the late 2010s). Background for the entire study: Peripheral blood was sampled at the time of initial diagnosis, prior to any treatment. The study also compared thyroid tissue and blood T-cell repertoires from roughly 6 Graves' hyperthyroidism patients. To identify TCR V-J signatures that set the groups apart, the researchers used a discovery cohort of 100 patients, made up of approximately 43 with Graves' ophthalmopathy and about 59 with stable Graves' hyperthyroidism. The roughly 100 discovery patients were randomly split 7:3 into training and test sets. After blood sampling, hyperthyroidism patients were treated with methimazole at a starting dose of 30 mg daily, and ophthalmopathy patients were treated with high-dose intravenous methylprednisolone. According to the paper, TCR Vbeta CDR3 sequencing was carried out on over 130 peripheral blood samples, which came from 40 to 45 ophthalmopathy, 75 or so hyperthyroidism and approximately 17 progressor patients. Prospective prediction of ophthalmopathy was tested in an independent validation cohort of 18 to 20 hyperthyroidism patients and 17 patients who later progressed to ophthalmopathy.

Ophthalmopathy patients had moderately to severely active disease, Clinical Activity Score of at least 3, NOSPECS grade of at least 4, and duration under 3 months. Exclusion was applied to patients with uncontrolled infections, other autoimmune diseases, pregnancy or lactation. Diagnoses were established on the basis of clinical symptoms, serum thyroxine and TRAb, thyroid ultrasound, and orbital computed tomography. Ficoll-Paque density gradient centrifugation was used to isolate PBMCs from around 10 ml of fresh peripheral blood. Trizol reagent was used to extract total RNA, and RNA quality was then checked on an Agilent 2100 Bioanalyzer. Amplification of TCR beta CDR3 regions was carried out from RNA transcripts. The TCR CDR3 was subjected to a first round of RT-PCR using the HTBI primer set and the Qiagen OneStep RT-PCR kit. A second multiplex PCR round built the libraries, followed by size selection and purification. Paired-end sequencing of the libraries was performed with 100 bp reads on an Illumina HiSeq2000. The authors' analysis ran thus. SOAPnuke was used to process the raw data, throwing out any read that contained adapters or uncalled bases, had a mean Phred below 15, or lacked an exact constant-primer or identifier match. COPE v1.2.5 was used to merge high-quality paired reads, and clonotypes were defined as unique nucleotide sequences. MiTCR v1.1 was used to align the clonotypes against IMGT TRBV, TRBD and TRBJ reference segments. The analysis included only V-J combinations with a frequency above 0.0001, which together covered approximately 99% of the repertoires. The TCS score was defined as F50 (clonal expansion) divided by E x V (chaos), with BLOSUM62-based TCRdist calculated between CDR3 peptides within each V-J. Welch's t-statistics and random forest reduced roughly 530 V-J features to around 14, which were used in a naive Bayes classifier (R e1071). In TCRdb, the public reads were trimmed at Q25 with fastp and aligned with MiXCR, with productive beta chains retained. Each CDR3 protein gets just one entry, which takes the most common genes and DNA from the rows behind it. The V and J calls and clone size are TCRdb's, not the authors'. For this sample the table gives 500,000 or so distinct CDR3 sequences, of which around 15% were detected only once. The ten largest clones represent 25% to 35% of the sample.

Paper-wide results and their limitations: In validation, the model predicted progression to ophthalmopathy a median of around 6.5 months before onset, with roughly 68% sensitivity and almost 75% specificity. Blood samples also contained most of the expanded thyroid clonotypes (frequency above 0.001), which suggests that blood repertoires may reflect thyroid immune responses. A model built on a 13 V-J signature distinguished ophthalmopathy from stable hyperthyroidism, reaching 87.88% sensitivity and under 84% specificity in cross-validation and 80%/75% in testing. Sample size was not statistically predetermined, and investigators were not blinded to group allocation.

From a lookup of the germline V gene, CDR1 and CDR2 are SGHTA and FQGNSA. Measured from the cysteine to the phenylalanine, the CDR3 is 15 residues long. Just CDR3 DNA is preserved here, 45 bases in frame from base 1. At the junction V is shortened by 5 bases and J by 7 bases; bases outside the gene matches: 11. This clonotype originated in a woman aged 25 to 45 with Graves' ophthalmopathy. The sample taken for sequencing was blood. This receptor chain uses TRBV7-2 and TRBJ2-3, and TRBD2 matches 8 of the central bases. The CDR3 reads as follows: CASSPDSGVINTQYF. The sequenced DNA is TGTGCCAGCAGCCCCGATAGCGGGGTCATAAATACGCAGTATTTT.